In its sample, the clone carrying this T cell receptor beta chain was seen a few times. The data originate from a study of blood T cells in healthy people across ages. Combining a sample-barcoded 5' primer with a J-beta primer mix, a second PCR ran for about 6 to 12 cycles. TCRdb used MiXCR to reprocess the 5' RACE reads, holding one entry per CDR3 protein. This sample has over 1.5 million distinct CDR3 sequences, with roughly 52% found just once. The CDR3 is made up of 14 amino acids. The V gene end was trimmed by 4 bases and the J gene end by 6 bases; junction bases not matched to a gene: 7. Germline CDR1 LGHNA, CDR2 YSLEER. The donors, aged about 6 to 90, were healthy Caucasians from Russia.

This clonotype was obtained from a woman aged 40 to 50 in good health. The rearrangement uses TRBV4-3 and TRBJ2-3; 7 bases agree with TRBD2. The specimen was blood. Written as DNA, the CDR3 is TGCGCCAGCAGCCTCAGCGGGGAGTTTGATACGCAGTATTTT. Its translation is CASSLSGEFDTQYF.